This T cell receptor beta chain is from a study of T cell responses to AZD1222 COVID-19 vaccine. General observations from the study: Reportedly, nearly half of unique spike TCRs recognized epitopes outside B.1.351/B.1.1.7 mutations. Baseline seropositivity characterized only a handful of AZD1222 recipients.

Of note for this clone: What it binds is not known.

Assay used: immunoSEQ multiplex PCR; TCRdb lists only in-frame clones, some missing. The sample includes roughly 150,000 clones, roughly nine tenths of them seen just once. Trimming shortened V by 1 base and J by 2 bases, and 6 bases separated the two germline ends. In germline, CDR1 is SGHTA, CDR2 FQGNSA. This CDR3 has 13 residues. The sequencing used peripheral blood, collected on day 0 of AZD1222 vaccination. The chain couples TRBV7-2 to TRBJ2-7; D might be TRBD2 (6 bases). The sequence derives from an adult in good health. The chain's CDR3 is CASSLGRAYEQYF. DNA of the CDR3: TGTGCCAGCAGCTTAGGGAGGGCCTACGAGCAGTACTTC.